Sequencing of this T cell receptor beta chain was carried out in a study of T cell responses to AZD1222 COVID-19 vaccine. CDR3 size: 14 residues. Deletions cut 6 bases from V and 3 bases from J, with 14 bases between. Germline CDR1 reads MDHEN; CDR2 reads SYDVKM. Broader study findings: Among those given AZD1222, only five to seven were seropositive at baseline. Nearly half of the spike-specific TCRs reportedly recognize variant regions that carry no mutations. Among the donors, most were white British and more were female, and clonal diversity was possibly underestimated.

Method: immunoSEQ multiplex PCR; TCRdb's copy keeps in-frame clones and lacks some. The sample gives roughly 70,000 clones, roughly 89% of which show up once; about 9.3% is in the top ten. To note about this clone: Its antigen is currently unknown.

The chain recombines TRBV28 with TRBJ1-2; D unclear. The TCR was taken from an adult who received the AZD1222 COVID-19 vaccine. The source material was peripheral blood, sampled 28 days after the second AZD1222 dose. CDR3 coding DNA: TGTGCCAGCAGCCAATTGGGTCGGGACTATGGCTACACCTTC. It encodes CASSQLGRDYGYTF.